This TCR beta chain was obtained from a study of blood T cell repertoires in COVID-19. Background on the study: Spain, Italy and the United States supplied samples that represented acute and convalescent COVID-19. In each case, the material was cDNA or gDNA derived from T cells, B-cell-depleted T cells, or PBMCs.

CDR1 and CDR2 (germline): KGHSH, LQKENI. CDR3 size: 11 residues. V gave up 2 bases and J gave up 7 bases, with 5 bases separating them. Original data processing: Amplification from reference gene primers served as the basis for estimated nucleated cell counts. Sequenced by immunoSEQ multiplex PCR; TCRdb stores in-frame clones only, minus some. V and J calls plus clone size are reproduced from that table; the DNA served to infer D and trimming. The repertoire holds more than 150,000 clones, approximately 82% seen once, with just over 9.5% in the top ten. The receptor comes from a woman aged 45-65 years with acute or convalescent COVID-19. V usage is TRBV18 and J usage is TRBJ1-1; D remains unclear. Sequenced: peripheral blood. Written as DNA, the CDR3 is TGTGCCAGCTCACCATCCCGTGAAGCTTTCTTT. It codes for CASSPSREAFF.